The rows below give T cell receptor beta chains drawn from one sample of a study of lung T cells in sarcoidosis with Löfgren's syndrome. TCRdb reanalysed the reads using MiXCR and keeps one entry per CDR3 protein. The repertoire holds roughly 63,000 distinct CDR3 sequences, with 21% as singletons. Material: CD4+ T cells from PBMCs. The receptors shown here come from a human donor with sarcoidosis (Löfgren's syndrome or another form), or a control subject (not recorded which). Both conserved end residues are trimmed from each CDR3. A clone size is listed for some rows: how often the clone was seen (once, few, many), or a class if it is expanded.

>many|TRBV20-1|12|TRBJ1-3
SANAQSSGNTIY
>few|TRBV2|13|TRBJ1-5
ASSEGQGSNQPQH
>many|TRBV28|14|TRBJ2-3
ASSPPTSGGARTQY
>few|TRBV29-1|12|TRBJ2-1
SVWTSGRGDEQF
>few|TRBV18|12|TRBJ1-1
ASSPQSRGVEAF
>NA|TRBV7-9|11|TRBJ1-1
ASSTAGAFEAF
>many|TRBV20-1|13|TRBJ2-6
SASLKSSGANVLT
>many|TRBV28|13|TRBJ1-1
ASSSDRIKNTEAF
>few|TRBV12-3/TRBV12-4|10|TRBJ1-5
ASRRPGQPQH
>many|TRBV10-3|15|TRBJ2-3
AISESGYQLEADTQY
>many|TRBV7-9|13|TRBJ1-1
ASSLGGTLNTEAF
>many|TRBV4-1|22|TRBJ2-3
ASSQERNFGLAGGKRRLTDTQY
>many|TRBV20-1|12|TRBJ2-4
SARVGTSGNIQY
>few|TRBV7-9|11|TRBJ2-7
ASSLVEVGEQY
>NA|TRBV6-6|13|TRBJ1-1
ASSYSPAMNTEAF
>NA|TRBV20-1|11|TRBJ2-5
SARRGPQETQY
>few|TRBV12-5|13|TRBJ2-1
ASAALAGGSGEQF
>NA|TRBV3-1|12|TRBJ2-5
ASSQDNRSETQY
>many|TRBV2|12|TRBJ2-3
ASGRSMGSDTQY
>many|TRBV6-1|11|TRBJ2-2
ASIRKNTGELF
>NA|TRBV3-1|14|TRBJ2-3
ASSQDREGDTDTQY
>few|TRBV12-5|10|TRBJ2-1
ASVPPNNEQF
>NA|TRBV12-3/TRBV12-4|10|TRBJ2-7
ASSRQGGEQY
>many|TRBV27|14|TRBJ2-1
ASTRTAGALYNEQF
>few|TRBV7-3|13|TRBJ2-1
ASSLFSGTYNEQF
>many|TRBV7-9|10|TRBJ2-3
ASSPEGRTQY
>few|TRBV19|13|TRBJ2-3
ASSSFDRSTDTQY
>few|TRBV11-2|14|TRBJ2-5
ASSPPGQGGKETQY
>many|TRBV2|10|TRBJ1-2
ASTPDNYGYT
>many|TRBV5-1|13|TRBJ2-3
ASSSGLSKADTQY